Listed here are 5 T cell receptor beta chains from one sample, sequenced in a study of T cell clonality in common variable immunodeficiency. Libraries were prepared by immunoSEQ multiplex PCR; TCRdb keeps only in-frame clonotypes and omits some of them. The sample contains about 60,000 clones, none occurring once; 1.7% lies in the top ten. Source material: peripheral blood mononuclear cells. The receptors originated from a person aged 18-70 years in good health.

This clone was seen at least ten times. The CDR3 goes on 3 residues after the read ends, and that part is filled in from the germline J gene. The V call is TRBV20-1, the J call TRBJ2-7, with 8 positions matching TRBD2. The germline V gene has CDR1 DFQATT and CDR2 SNEGSKA (reference sequence). The V segment lost 0 bases and the J segment 3 bases; nucleotides outside the gene matches: 19. The CDR3 runs 19 residues. CDR3 bases read: TGCAGTGCTAGAGATAGGCGGGGGGCGACAGATCGGGGCCGCTACGAG. Its protein product is CSARDRRGATDRGRYE. The CDR3 in its entirety is CSARDRRGATDRGRYEQYF.

As regards this clone: The read ends 3 residues shy of where the CDR3 ends; the end is completed using the germline J gene. The chain uses TRBV5-1 and TRBJ2-1; 9 bases map to TRBD2. The CDR3 covers 15 residues. V was pared by 2 bases and J by 3 bases, with 3 bases of the junction left unmatched. Germline V gene lookup returns CDR1 SGHRS and CDR2 YFSETQ. Here the CDR3 reads CASSFFSGSYNEQFF. The covered CDR3 bases are TGCGCCAGCAGCTTTTTTAGCGGGAGCTACAATGAG.

Ten or more counts support this clone. The sequence runs out 3 residues before the end of the CDR3; the remainder is reconstructed from the germline J gene. The chain joins TRBV6-1 to TRBJ2-7; 9 bases fit TRBD2. V dropped 4 bases and J dropped 3; count of bases not matched to a gene: 7. The CDR3 sequence is 15 residues long. Germline V gene data show CDR1 as MNHNS and CDR2 as SASEGT. Here the CDR3 reads CASSGGTSSSYEQYF. The covered CDR3 bases are TGTGCCAGCAGTGGAGGGACTAGCAGCAGCTACGAG.

This clone was detected many times. The CDR3 extends 3 residues past the end of the read, so its final part is completed from the germline J gene. This chain uses TRBV7-8 with TRBJ1-5; D is perhaps TRBD1 (5 bases). Trimming pared 3 bases from V and 2 bases from J, leaving 8 bases between. Germline V gene sequence: CDR1 SGHVS, CDR2 FQNEAQ. The CDR3 spans 14 residues. CDR3 bases read: TGTGCCAGCAGCTTGGGGGGTGGCAATCAGCCC. Translation: CASSLGGGNQP. The entire CDR3 reads CASSLGGGNQPQHF.

The sample holds many counts of this clone. The read ends 3 residues shy of where the CDR3 ends; the end is completed using the germline J gene. The gene calls are TRBV19 and TRBJ1-1; 9 bases align to TRBD1. CDR1 is LNHDA, CDR2 SQIVND, per germline (reference sequence). The CDR3 sequence is 16 residues long. V lost 7 bases, J lost 0 bases, and 9 bases stayed unmatched. The CDR3 sequence: CASTPTGGRMNTEAFF. CDR3 bases read: TGTGCCAGTACTCCGACAGGGGGAAGAATGAACACTGAA.